This T cell receptor beta chain was obtained from a study of T cells in Graves' hyperthyroidism and ophthalmopathy. This clonotype was counted at least ten times. Its specificity is unknown. The study included ophthalmopathy patients with Clinical Activity Score at least 3, NOSPECS grade at least 4 and duration under 3 months. The source material, RNA transcripts, was used to amplify TCR beta CDR3 regions. The HTBI set primed first-round TCR CDR3 RT-PCR. Each CDR3 protein gets one entry after TCRdb re-called the multiplex PCR reads with MiXCR. The repertoire holds a few hundred thousand distinct CDR3 sequences, with 17% as singletons. V lost 5 bases and J lost 0, with 13 bases in between. This CDR3 is built from 15 residues. Findings and limits, study-wide: In the blood, most expanded thyroid clonotypes above 0.001 appeared as well.

Input material: blood. This clonotype was obtained from a woman under 30 with Graves' ophthalmopathy. The chain is built from TRBV12-3 or TRBV12-4 and TRBJ1-1, with D tentatively TRBD1 (5 bases). The CDR3 nucleotides are TGTGCCAGCAGTGGGGCTGGGGCCTTGAACACTGAAGCTTTCTTT. Protein sequence: CASSGAGALNTEAFF.